This T cell receptor beta chain was sequenced during a study of neurological immune-mediated disorders. This clonotype occurred a few times. V was pared by 4 bases and J by 0 bases, with 14 bases between. The CDR3 runs to 16 residues. Germline V CDR1 and CDR2: KGHSH, LQKENI. TCRdb reprocessed the 5' RACE reads with MiXCR, giving one entry per CDR3 protein. The sample holds some 25,000 distinct CDR3 sequences, 6.5% to 8.5% seen once. This TCR was recovered from a woman aged 40 to 55 in good health. This chain links TRBV18 with TRBJ2-3; tentative D call: TRBD2 (5 bases). Sequencing used PBMCs. The CDR3 region is CASSLGIDESTDTQYF. CDR3 sequence (DNA): TGTGCCAGCTCACTCGGGATCGACGAGAGCACAGATACGCAGTATTTT. The entire variable domain, with the rest obtained from reference TRBV18 and TRBJ2-3, is as follows: NAGVMQNPRHLVRRRGQEARLRCSPMKGHSHVYWYRQLPEEGLKFMVYLQKENIIDESGMPKERFSAEFPKEGPSILRIQQVVRGDSAAYFCASSLGIDESTDTQYFGPGTRLTVL.